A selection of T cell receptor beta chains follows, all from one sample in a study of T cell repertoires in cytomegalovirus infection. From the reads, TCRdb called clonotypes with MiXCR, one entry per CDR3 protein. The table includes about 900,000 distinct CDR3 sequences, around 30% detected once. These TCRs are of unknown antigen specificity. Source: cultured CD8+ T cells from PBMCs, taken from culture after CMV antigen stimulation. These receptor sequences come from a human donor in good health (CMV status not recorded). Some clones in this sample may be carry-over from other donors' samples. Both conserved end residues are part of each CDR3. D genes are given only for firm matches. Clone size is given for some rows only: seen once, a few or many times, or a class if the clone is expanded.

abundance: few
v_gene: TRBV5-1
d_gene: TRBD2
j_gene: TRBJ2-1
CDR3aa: CASSRYGAGGLSEQFF
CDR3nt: TGCGCCAGCAGCCGTTACGGGGCGGGGGGGCTGAGTGAGCAGTTCTTC

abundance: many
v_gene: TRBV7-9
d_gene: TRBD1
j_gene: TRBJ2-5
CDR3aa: CASSPLDRVLETQYF
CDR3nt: TGTGCCAGCAGCCCACTGGACAGGGTTTTGGAGACCCAGTACTTC

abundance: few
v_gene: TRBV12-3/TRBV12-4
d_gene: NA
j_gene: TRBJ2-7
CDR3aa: CASSPSGVPSYEQYF
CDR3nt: TGTGCCAGCAGTCCGTCAGGGGTCCCCTCCTACGAGCAGTACTTC

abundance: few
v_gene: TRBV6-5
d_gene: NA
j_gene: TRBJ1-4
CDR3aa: CASSQERGTELFF
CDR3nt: TGTGCCAGCAGTCAAGAGAGAGGGACCGAACTGTTTTTT

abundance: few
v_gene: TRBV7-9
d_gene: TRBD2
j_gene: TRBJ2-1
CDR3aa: CASSLGPGLGYNEQFF
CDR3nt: TGTGCCAGCAGCTTAGGGCCGGGACTAGGTTACAATGAGCAGTTCTTC

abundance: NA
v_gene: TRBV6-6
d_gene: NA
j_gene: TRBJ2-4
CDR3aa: CASSTDYDQNIQYF
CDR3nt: TGTGCCAGCAGTACCGACTATGACCAAAACATTCAGTACTTC

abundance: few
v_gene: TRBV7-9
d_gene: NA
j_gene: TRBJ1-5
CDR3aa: CASSLGRYNQPQHF
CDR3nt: TGTGCCAGCAGCTTAGGGCGCTACAATCAGCCCCAGCATTTT

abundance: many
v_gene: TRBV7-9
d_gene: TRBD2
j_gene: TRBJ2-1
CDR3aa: CASSSSGGSSYNEQFF
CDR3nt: TGTGCCAGCAGCTCGAGCGGGGGGAGCTCCTACAATGAGCAGTTCTTC

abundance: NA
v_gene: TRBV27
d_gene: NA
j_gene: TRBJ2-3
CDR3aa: CASSRVATSAARGDTQYF
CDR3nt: TGTGCCAGCTCAAGAGTGGCTACTAGCGCCGCCAGGGGAGATACGCAGTATTTT

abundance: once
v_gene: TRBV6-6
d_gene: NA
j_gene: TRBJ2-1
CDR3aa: CASSYQGPHSDEQFF
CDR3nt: TGTGCCAGCAGTTACCAGGGGCCCCATTCCGATGAGCAGTTCTTC

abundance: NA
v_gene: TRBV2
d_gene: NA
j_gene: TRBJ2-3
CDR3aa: CASSEEGPSTDTQYF
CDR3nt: TGTGCCAGCAGTGAAGAAGGGCCTAGCACAGATACGCAGTATTTT

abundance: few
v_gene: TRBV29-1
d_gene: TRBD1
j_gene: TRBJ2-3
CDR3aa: CSVDRASTDTQYF
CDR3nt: TGCAGCGTCGACAGGGCTAGCACAGATACGCAGTATTTT

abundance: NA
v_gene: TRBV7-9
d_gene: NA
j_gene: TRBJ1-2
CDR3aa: CASSAWDVRGYTF
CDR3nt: TGTGCCAGCAGCGCTTGGGACGTCAGGGGCTACACCTTC

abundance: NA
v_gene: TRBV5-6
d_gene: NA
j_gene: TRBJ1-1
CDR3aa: CASSLTQGLHTEAFF
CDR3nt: TGTGCCAGCAGCTTGACCCAGGGGTTGCACACTGAAGCTTTCTTT

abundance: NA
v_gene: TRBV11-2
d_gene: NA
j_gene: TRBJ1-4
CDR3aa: CASSLWDGATNEKLFF
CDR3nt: TGTGCCAGCAGCCTTTGGGACGGAGCAACTAATGAAAAACTGTTTTTT

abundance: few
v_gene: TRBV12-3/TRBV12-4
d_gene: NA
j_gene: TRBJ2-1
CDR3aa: CASSQTWGFYNEQFF
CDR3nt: TGTGCCAGCAGCCAAACATGGGGGTTTTACAATGAGCAGTTCTTC

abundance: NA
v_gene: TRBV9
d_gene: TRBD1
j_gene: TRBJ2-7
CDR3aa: CASSVWDRGPYEQYF
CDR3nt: TGTGCCAGCAGCGTATGGGACAGGGGGCCCTACGAGCAGTACTTC

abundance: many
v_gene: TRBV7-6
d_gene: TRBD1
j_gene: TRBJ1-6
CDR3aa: CASSPTGFNSPLHF
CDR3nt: TGTGCCAGCAGCCCGACAGGGTTTAATTCACCCCTCCACTTT

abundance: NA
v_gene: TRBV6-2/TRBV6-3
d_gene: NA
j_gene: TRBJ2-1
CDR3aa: CASSYSGARNEQFF
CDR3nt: TGTGCCAGCAGTTACTCGGGGGCAAGGAATGAGCAGTTCTTC

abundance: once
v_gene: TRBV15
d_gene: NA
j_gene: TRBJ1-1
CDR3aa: CATSPEGFASNTEAFF
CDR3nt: TGTGCCACCTCGCCAGAGGGTTTTGCTTCGAACACTGAAGCTTTCTTT

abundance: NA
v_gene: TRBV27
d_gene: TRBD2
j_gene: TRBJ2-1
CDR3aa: CASSRPKRGEGNEQFF
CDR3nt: TGTGCCAGCAGCCGACCCAAGCGGGGGGAGGGTAATGAGCAGTTCTTC

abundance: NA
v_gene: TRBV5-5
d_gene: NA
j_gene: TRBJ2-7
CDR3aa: CASSLYEEAYEQYF
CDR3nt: TGTGCCAGCAGTCTGTACGAAGAGGCCTACGAGCAGTACTTC

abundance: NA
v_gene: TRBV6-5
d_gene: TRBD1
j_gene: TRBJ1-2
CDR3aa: CASTPSFGDRTGYTF
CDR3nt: TGTGCCAGCACCCCTTCATTTGGGGACAGGACTGGCTACACCTTC

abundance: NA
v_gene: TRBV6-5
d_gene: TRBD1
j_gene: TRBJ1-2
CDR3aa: CASSYSEGTGFAYGYTF
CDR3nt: TGTGCCAGCAGTTACTCGGAGGGGACAGGGTTCGCCTATGGCTACACCTTC

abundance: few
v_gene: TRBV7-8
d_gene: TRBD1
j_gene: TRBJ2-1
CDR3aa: CASNPGTAYNEQFF
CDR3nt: TGTGCCAGCAACCCCGGGACAGCTTACAATGAGCAGTTCTTC

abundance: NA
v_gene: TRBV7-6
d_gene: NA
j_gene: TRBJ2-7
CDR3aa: CASSLERDSSYEQYF
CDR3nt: TGTGCCAGCAGCTTAGAGAGAGACAGCTCCTACGAGCAGTACTTC

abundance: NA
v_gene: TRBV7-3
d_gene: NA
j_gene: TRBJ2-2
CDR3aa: CASSLEALGTGELFF
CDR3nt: TGTGCCAGCAGCTTAGAGGCTCTGGGGACCGGGGAGCTGTTTTTT

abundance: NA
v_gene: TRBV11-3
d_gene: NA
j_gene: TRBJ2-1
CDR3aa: CASSSRDGRSYNEQFF
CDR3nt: TGTGCCAGCAGCTCCCGAGACGGGAGATCCTACAATGAGCAGTTCTTC

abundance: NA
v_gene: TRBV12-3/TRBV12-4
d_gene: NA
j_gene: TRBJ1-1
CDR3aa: CASSFKRTEKAFF
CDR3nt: TGTGCCAGCAGTTTTAAAAGGACAGAGAAAGCTTTCTTT

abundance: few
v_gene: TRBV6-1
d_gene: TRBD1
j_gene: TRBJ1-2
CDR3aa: CASRDSDRARLNYGYTF
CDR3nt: TGTGCCAGCAGAGATTCGGACAGGGCGCGCCTTAACTATGGCTACACCTTC

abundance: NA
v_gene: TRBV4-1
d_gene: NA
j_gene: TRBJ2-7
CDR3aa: CASSHSGTGSYEQYF
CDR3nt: TGCGCCAGCAGCCACTCCGGGACTGGATCCTACGAGCAGTACTTC

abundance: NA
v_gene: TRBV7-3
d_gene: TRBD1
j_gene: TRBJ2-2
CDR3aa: CASSPGQGADTGELFF
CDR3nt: TGTGCCAGCAGCCCGGGACAGGGGGCGGACACCGGGGAGCTGTTTTTT

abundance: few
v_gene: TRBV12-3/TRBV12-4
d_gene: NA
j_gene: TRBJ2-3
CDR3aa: CASVSIGLTDTQYF
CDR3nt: TGTGCCAGCGTTTCTATCGGGCTCACAGATACGCAGTATTTT

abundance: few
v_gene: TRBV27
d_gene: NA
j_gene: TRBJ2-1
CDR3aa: CASSPSRRGSDEQFF
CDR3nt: TGTGCCAGCAGTCCCTCAAGGCGGGGATCGGATGAGCAGTTCTTC

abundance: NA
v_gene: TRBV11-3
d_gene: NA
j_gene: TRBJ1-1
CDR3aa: CASSLDRRTGVGNTEAFF
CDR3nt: TGTGCCAGCAGCTTAGATCGAAGGACGGGGGTGGGGAACACTGAAGCTTTCTTT

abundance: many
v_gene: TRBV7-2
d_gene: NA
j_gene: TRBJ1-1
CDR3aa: CASSVDDGNTEAFF
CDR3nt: TGTGCCAGCAGCGTGGACGATGGAAACACTGAAGCTTTCTTT

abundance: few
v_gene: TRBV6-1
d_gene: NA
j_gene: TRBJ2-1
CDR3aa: CASSFRPLAYSYNEQFF
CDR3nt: TGTGCCAGCAGCTTTAGGCCACTAGCTTACTCCTACAATGAGCAGTTCTTC

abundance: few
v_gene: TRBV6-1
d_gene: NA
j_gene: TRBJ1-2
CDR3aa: CASSSRAARANYGYTF
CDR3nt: TGTGCCAGCAGTTCCCGGGCCGCCCGGGCTAACTATGGCTACACCTTC

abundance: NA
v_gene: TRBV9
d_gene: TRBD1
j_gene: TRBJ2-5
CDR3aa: CASGATGGPQETQYF
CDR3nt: TGTGCCAGCGGCGCGACAGGGGGACCTCAAGAGACCCAGTACTTC

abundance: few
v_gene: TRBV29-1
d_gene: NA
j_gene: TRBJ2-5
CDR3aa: CSLRGSEETQYF
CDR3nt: TGCAGCCTCCGGGGCTCAGAAGAGACCCAGTACTTC

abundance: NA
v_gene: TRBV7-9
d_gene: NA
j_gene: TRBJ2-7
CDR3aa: CASSAPGEGYEQYF
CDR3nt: TGTGCCAGCAGCGCCCCGGGTGAGGGCTACGAGCAGTACTTC

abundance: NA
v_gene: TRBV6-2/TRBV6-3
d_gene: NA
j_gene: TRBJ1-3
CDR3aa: CASSYDTIYF
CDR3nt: TGTGCCAGCAGTTACGACACCATATATTTT

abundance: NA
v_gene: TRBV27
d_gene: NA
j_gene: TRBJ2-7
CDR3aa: CASSLNTYRVVYEQYF
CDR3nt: TGTGCCAGCAGTTTAAATACGTACAGGGTGGTTTACGAGCAGTACTTC

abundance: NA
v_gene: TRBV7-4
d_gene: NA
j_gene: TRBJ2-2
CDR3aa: CARAGNTGELFF
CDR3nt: TGTGCCAGGGCGGGGAACACCGGGGAGCTGTTTTTT

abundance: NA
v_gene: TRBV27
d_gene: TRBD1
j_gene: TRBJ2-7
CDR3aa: CASSRDRGGYEQYF
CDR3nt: TGTGCCAGCAGTCGGGACAGGGGTGGCTACGAGCAGTACTTC

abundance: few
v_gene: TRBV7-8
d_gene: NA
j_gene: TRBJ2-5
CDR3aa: CASSLGGSRWETQYF
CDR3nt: TGTGCCAGCAGCTTAGGAGGATCAAGGTGGGAGACCCAGTACTTC

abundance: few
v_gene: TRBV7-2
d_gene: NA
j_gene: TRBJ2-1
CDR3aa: CASSLVSSEGRGEQFF
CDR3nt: TGTGCCAGCAGCTTAGTTTCTAGCGAGGGTAGGGGTGAGCAGTTCTTC

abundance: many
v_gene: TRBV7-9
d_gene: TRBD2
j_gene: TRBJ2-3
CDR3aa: CASSPSWRGGQDTQYF
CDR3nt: TGTGCCAGCAGCCCTAGCTGGCGGGGGGGCCAAGATACGCAGTATTTT

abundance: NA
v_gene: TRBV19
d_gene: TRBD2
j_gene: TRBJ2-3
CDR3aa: CASSELFGGGTDTQYF
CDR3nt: TGTGCCAGTAGTGAGCTATTCGGGGGGGGCACAGATACGCAGTATTTT

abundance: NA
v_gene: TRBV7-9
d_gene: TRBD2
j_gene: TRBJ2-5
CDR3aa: CASSSPDRGGLQETQYF
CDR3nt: TGTGCCAGCAGCTCCCCGGACCGGGGGGGGCTTCAAGAGACCCAGTACTTC

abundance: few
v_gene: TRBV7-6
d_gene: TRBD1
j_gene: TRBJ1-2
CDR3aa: CASSPGGGDGYTF
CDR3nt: TGTGCCAGCAGCCCAGGGGGCGGGGATGGCTACACCTTC